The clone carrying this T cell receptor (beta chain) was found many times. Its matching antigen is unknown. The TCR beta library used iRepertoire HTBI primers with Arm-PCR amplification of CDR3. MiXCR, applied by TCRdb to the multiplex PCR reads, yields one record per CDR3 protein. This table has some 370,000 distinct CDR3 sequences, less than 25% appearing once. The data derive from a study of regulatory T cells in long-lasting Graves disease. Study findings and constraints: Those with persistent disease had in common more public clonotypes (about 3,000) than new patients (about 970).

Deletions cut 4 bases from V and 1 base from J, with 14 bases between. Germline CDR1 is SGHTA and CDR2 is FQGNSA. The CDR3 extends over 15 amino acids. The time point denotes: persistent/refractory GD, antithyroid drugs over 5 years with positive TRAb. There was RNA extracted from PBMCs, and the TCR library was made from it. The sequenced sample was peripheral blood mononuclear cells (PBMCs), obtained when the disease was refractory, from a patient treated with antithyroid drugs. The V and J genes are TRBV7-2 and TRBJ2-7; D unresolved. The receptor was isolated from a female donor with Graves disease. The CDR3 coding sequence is TGTGCCAGCAGCTCCCCCGCAGGTAGTTCCTACGAGCAGTACTTC. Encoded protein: CASSSPAGSSYEQYF.